This T cell receptor beta chain appears in the sequencing data of a study of blood T cell repertoires in COVID-19. CDR1 and CDR2 from the germline V gene are MDHEN and SYDVKM. V dropped 7 bases and J dropped 4 bases, with 22 bases sitting between them. The CDR3 sequence is 16 residues long. This clone was seen once. Authors' analysis steps: Using reference gene primer amplification, nucleated cell counts were estimated. Sequenced by immunoSEQ multiplex PCR; TCRdb stores in-frame clones only, minus some. The DNA gave D and trimming, while V, J and clone size come from that table. This table has about 180,000 clones, around 86% appearing once.

Source material: peripheral blood. The TCR sequence derives from a man over 45 with active or convalescent COVID-19. The rearrangement uses TRBV28 and TRBJ1-2; D perhaps matches TRBD1 (6 bases). This CDR3 reads CASTNEAQGLGYGYTF. Here the CDR3 DNA reads TGTGCCAGCACCAACGAAGCGCAGGGGTTAGGCTATGGCTACACCTTC.